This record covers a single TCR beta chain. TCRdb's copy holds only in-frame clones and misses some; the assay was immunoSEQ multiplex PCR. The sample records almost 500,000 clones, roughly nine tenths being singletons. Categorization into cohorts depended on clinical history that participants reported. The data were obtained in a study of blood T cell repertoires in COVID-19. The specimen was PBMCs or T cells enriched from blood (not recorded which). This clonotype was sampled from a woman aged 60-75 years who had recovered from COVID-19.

CDR3 DNA sequence: TGTGCCAGCAGTTCTACAGGGGGCATCTATGGCTACACCTTC. Translated: CASSSTGGIYGYTF. The chain employs TRBV28 and TRBJ1-2; TRBD1 agrees at 9 bases. V trimming: 4 bases; J trimming: 4 bases; junction bases outside the gene matches: 4. The CDR3 is 14 amino acids. From germline, CDR1 is MDHEN and CDR2 SYDVKM.